These T cell receptor beta chains were read from a single sample in a study of blood T cell repertoires in COVID-19. Data came from immunoSEQ multiplex PCR; TCRdb stores just in-frame clones and leaves some out. The table shows fewer than 400,000 clones, with approximately 90% occurring only once. The sample taken for sequencing was PBMCs or T cells enriched from blood (not recorded which). These receptors originate from a young man who had recovered from COVID-19. CDR3s include the opening cysteine and the closing phenylalanine or tryptophan. Fields, in order: J gene, V gene, D gene, clone size, CDR3 DNA, CDR3 protein. D genes are given only for firm matches. Clone size, where shown, is once, few, many, or a class for clones that have expanded.

J gene: TRBJ1-5
V gene: TRBV7-9
D gene: TRBD1
clone size: .
CDR3 DNA: TGTGCCAGCAGCTCAGATGGACAGGGGGCTCAGCCCCAGCATTTT
CDR3 protein: CASSSDGQGAQPQHF

J gene: TRBJ1-2
V gene: TRBV6-5
D gene: TRBD1
clone size: once
CDR3 DNA: TGTGCCAGCAGAGGAGGGGGCTGGGGCTACACCTTC
CDR3 protein: CASRGGGWGYTF

J gene: TRBJ2-1
V gene: TRBV19
D gene: TRBD2
clone size: .
CDR3 DNA: TGTGCCAGTAGTATACGGCGGGAGGGCTCCTACAATGAGCAGTTCTTC
CDR3 protein: CASSIRREGSYNEQFF

J gene: TRBJ2-1
V gene: TRBV6-2/TRBV6-3
D gene: .
clone size: .
CDR3 DNA: TGTGCCAGCAGTTACTCGGCGGACAATGAGCAGTTCTTC
CDR3 protein: CASSYSADNEQFF

J gene: TRBJ1-2
V gene: TRBV23-1
D gene: .
clone size: .
CDR3 DNA: TGCGCCAGCCGACTAGGACCCGGAGATCACCCTGGCTACACCTTC
CDR3 protein: CASRLGPGDHPGYTF

J gene: TRBJ2-7
V gene: TRBV6-4
D gene: TRBD2
clone size: few
CDR3 DNA: TGTGCCAGCAGTGACCGGGGGGGCGAAGGCGAGCAGTACTTC
CDR3 protein: CASSDRGGEGEQYF

J gene: TRBJ2-5
V gene: TRBV5-4
D gene: TRBD1
clone size: .
CDR3 DNA: TGTGCCAGCAGCAGAAAGGACAGGGGGGAGACCCAGTACTTC
CDR3 protein: CASSRKDRGETQYF

J gene: TRBJ1-4
V gene: TRBV19
D gene: .
clone size: .
CDR3 DNA: TGTGCCAGTAGTGCCGGACAGTTAAAACTGTTTTTT
CDR3 protein: CASSAGQLKLFF

J gene: TRBJ2-7
V gene: TRBV30
D gene: TRBD1
clone size: .
CDR3 DNA: TGTGCCTGGAGTGTGGGGACAGGGAAACACGAGCAGTACTTC
CDR3 protein: CAWSVGTGKHEQYF

J gene: TRBJ1-2
V gene: TRBV5-1
D gene: .
clone size: .
CDR3 DNA: TGCGCCAGCAGCTTGGGGCAGGGGTGGAATGGCTACACCTTC
CDR3 protein: CASSLGQGWNGYTF

J gene: TRBJ1-3
V gene: TRBV23-1
D gene: TRBD1
clone size: .
CDR3 DNA: TGCGCCAGCAGGGGACAGGGGGTACGCCCATACTCTGGAAACACCATATATTTT
CDR3 protein: CASRGQGVRPYSGNTIYF

J gene: TRBJ1-2
V gene: TRBV5-4
D gene: TRBD1
clone size: .
CDR3 DNA: TGTGCCAGCAGACAGGGGCCAAACTATGGCTACACCTTC
CDR3 protein: CASRQGPNYGYTF

J gene: TRBJ2-7
V gene: TRBV7-9
D gene: .
clone size: .
CDR3 DNA: TGTGCCAGCAGCCCCGGGACTTGGAAAGAGCAGTACTTC
CDR3 protein: CASSPGTWKEQYF

J gene: TRBJ2-7
V gene: TRBV6-1
D gene: TRBD1
clone size: .
CDR3 DNA: TGTGCCAGCAGTGAACTGGGGACAGGATACTACGAGCAGTACTTC
CDR3 protein: CASSELGTGYYEQYF

J gene: TRBJ1-2
V gene: TRBV14
D gene: .
clone size: .
CDR3 DNA: TGTGCCAGCAGCCAAGGGGGGGGTAACTATGGCTACACCTTC
CDR3 protein: CASSQGGGNYGYTF

J gene: TRBJ2-1
V gene: TRBV24-1
D gene: TRBD2
clone size: .
CDR3 DNA: TGTGCCACCAGTGATTTTGGGACTAGCGGGAGTTTGCCTAATGAGCAGTTCTTC
CDR3 protein: CATSDFGTSGSLPNEQFF

J gene: TRBJ2-1
V gene: TRBV2
D gene: TRBD2
clone size: .
CDR3 DNA: TGTGCCAGCACCCCAACCGGGACTAGCGGGGGGACTGAGCAGTTCTTC
CDR3 protein: CASTPTGTSGGTEQFF

J gene: TRBJ1-1
V gene: TRBV5-5
D gene: TRBD1
clone size: .
CDR3 DNA: TGTGCCAGCAGCTTGTATCCCCAGGGGGCGGCTGAAGCTTTCTTT
CDR3 protein: CASSLYPQGAAEAFF

J gene: TRBJ1-6
V gene: TRBV3-1/TRBV3-2
D gene: .
clone size: .
CDR3 DNA: TGTGCCAGCTCAGACAATTTCACACCCCTCCACTTT
CDR3 protein: CASSDNFTPLHF

J gene: TRBJ1-2
V gene: TRBV6-1
D gene: .
clone size: .
CDR3 DNA: TGTGCCAGCAGTGAGAACAGGGTTGGCTACACCTTC
CDR3 protein: CASSENRVGYTF

J gene: TRBJ2-7
V gene: TRBV6-5
D gene: .
clone size: .
CDR3 DNA: TGTGCCAGCAGTTTCGGCGGCTACGAGCAGTACTTC
CDR3 protein: CASSFGGYEQYF

J gene: TRBJ1-5
V gene: TRBV7-9
D gene: .
clone size: .
CDR3 DNA: TGTGCCAGCAGCTCAGGGTCGGGCACAACCCTCGGGCCCCAGCATTTT
CDR3 protein: CASSSGSGTTLGPQHF